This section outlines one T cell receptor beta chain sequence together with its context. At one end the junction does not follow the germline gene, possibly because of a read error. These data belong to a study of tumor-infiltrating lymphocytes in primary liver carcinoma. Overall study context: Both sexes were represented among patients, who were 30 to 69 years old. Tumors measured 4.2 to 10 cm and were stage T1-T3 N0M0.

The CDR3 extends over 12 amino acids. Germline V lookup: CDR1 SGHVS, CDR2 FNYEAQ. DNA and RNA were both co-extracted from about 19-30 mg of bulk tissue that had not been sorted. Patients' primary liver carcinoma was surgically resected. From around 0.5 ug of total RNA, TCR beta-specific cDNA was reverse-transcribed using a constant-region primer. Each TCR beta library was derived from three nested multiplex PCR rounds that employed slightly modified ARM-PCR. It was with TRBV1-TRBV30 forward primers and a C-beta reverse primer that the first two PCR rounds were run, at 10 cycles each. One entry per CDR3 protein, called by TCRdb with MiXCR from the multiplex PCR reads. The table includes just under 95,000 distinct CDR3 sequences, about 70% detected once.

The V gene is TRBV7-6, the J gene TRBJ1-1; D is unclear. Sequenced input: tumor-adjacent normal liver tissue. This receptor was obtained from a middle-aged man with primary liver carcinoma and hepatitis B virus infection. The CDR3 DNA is TGTACCAGCAGCTATGGGAACACTGAAGCTTTCTTT. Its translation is CTSSYGNTEAFF.